Described below is a single T cell receptor beta chain sequence and its context. What it binds is unknown. The data are from a study of cytomegalovirus exposure and HLA in healthy donors. Overall study: There were approximately 400 genotyped donors. Of these, roughly 86% fell in the genetic ancestry cluster associated with self-reported Caucasian donors.

PCR employed 60 Vbeta and 13 Jbeta primers. Produced via immunoSEQ multiplex PCR; TCRdb's table is partial and in-frame only. The data contain about 100,000 clones, 80% of them singletons. Study-wide points: A few chains tied to CMV proved CMV antigen-specific in vitro.

This TCR derives from a man aged 30 to 45 in good health and CMV-seronegative. The sample comprised PBMCs.

CDR3 DNA sequence: TGTGCCATCAGTGAGTCGGTCGGTGAGGCTTTCTTT. It is translated as CAISESVGEAFF. The chain uses TRBV10-3 and TRBJ1-1; no reliable D call. Germline V lookup: CDR1 ENHRY, CDR2 SYGVKD. The CDR3 runs 12 residues. Trimming pared 0 bases from V and 11 bases from J, leaving 10 bases between.